A single T cell receptor (beta chain) is shown here with its context. Its antigen remains unknown. CDR3 length: 14 amino acids. Trimming took off 0 bases at V and 1 base at J, with 6 bases between the two ends. Germline CDR1 is SNHLY and CDR2 is FYNNEI. The data belong to a study of cytomegalovirus exposure and HLA in healthy donors. At the level of the study: Unique TCR beta sequences numbering over 100 million came from about 179 million T cells in an earlier analysis. Study-wide results and limits: Of the V segments, some could not be distinguished, including TRBV6-2 and TRBV6-3, and were excluded. In vitro work confirmed that a few CMV-associated chains recognize CMV antigens. In a later analysis, at a false discovery rate of 0.05, 16,951 TCR beta sequences were associated with HLA alleles.

Primers for the PCR totalled 60 Vbeta and 13 Jbeta. The method was immunoSEQ multiplex PCR; TCRdb's version includes in-frame clones alone and lacks a portion of them. The profile covers 65,000 to 100,000 clones, with nearly 80% appearing a single time and nearly 6% taken by the ten largest. This clonotype originated in a female donor in good health and CMV-seronegative. The V and J genes are TRBV2 and TRBJ2-5; TRBD1 might be the D (5 bases). Sequencing was carried out using PBMCs. The CDR3 bases are TGTGCCAGCAGTGAAGCGGGGCTCCAAGAGACCCAGTACTTC. It encodes CASSEAGLQETQYF.